The 27 T cell receptor beta chains given below trace back to one sample, sequenced in a study of radiation and T cells in renal cell carcinoma. This sample's time point: baseline pretreatment blood. This sample's treatment: 15 Gy SBRT to primary tumor, nephrectomy 4 weeks later. The repertoire was sequenced with immunoSEQ multiplex PCR; TCRdb's copy has only in-frame clones and lacks some. The sample includes some 140,000 clones, roughly 88% of them seen just once. Sequencing was performed on blood, taken from a patient whose treatment included radiotherapy and nephrectomy. The receptors stem from a woman aged 50 to 60 with renal cell carcinoma.

This chain joins TRBV30 and TRBJ2-2; D might be TRBD2 (6 bases). Trimming left V 3 bases short and J 7 bases short, with 12 bases between. This CDR3 has 13 amino acids. Germline CDR1 GTSNPN, CDR2 SVGIG (reference sequence). CDR3 DNA: TGTGCCTGGAGGGGACTGGGTTTCGGGGAGCTGTTTTTT. Protein sequence: CAWRGLGFGELFF. Variable domain in full (rest from reference TRBV30 and TRBJ2-2): SQTIHQWPATLVQPVGSPLSLECTVEGTSNPNLYWYRQAAGRGLQLLFYSVGIGQISSEVPQNLSASRPQDRQFILSSKKLLLSDSGFYLCAWRGLGFGELFFGEGSRLTVL.

V is TRBV7-6 and J is TRBJ1-2; possibly TRBD1 for D (6 bases). CDR1 and CDR2 from the germline V gene are SGHVS and FNYEAQ. V shed 2 bases and J shed 1 base, with 11 bases lying between them. The CDR3 contains 15 residues. The CDR3 sequence: CASSLLAGVNYGYTF. The CDR3 DNA is TGTGCCAGCAGCTTACTGGCAGGGGTTAACTATGGCTACACCTTC.

The CDR3 region is CAISDSETQYF. CDR3 coding DNA: TGTGCCATCAGTGACAGTGAGACCCAGTACTTC. The V and J genes are TRBV10-3 and TRBJ2-5, with D unclear. Per the germline V gene, CDR1 is ENHRY and CDR2 is SYGVKD. The length of the CDR3 is 11 residues. V gave up 3 bases and J gave up 5 bases, with 4 bases separating them.

The rearrangement joins TRBV18 to TRBJ2-5; D is ambiguous. The end of the DNA is better explained by TRBJ2-7, so the J call may be wrong. The CDR3 totals 15 residues. Germline V gene lookup returns CDR1 KGHSH and CDR2 LQKENI. The CDR3 sequence: CASSPGATPGYEQYF. The CDR3 region has the DNA TGTGCCAGCTCACCGGGCGCTACACCCGGCTACGAGCAGTACTTC.

The V call is TRBV6-6, the J call TRBJ1-6; TRBD1 agrees at 7 bases. The CDR3 contains 15 residues. Looked up from germline, CDR1 is MNHNY and CDR2 is SVGAGI (reference sequence). Germline trimming cut 2 bases from V and 5 bases from J; bases unmatched to any gene: 3. DNA of the CDR3: TGTGCCAGCAGTTACGGGGACAGAGATAATTCACCCCTCCACTTT. It specifies CASSYGDRDNSPLHF.

Comments on this clone: A far larger clone is off by one base, so a read error is likely. Other DNA sequences from this sample encode an identical CDR3 as well. The chain recombines TRBV6-5 with TRBJ2-1; D is unclear. The CDR3 has 11 residues. Germline V CDR1 and CDR2: MNHEY, SVGAGI. Deletions cut 2 bases from V and 6 bases from J, with 2 bases between. In nucleotides, the CDR3 is TGTGCCAGCAGTTACGGCAATGAGCAGTTCTTC. Amino acids: CASSYGNEQFF.

The chain has TRBV6-1 and TRBJ1-6; the match to TRBD1 covers 7 bases. Trimming cost V 0 bases and J 11 bases; bases outside gene matches: 4. This CDR3 is 14 amino acids long. Germline loops: CDR1 MNHNS, CDR2 SASEGT. The CDR3 region is CASSEARQGPPLHF. Written as DNA, the CDR3 is TGTGCCAGCAGTGAAGCTAGACAGGGACCACCCCTCCACTTT.

V usage is TRBV7-9 and J usage is TRBJ2-3, with TRBD2 matching 8 bases. The CDR3 consists of 15 residues. Unmatched junction bases numbered 3, after V lost 0 bases and J lost 4 bases. The germline V gene has CDR1 SEHNR and CDR2 FQNEAQ (reference sequence). The chain's CDR3 is CASSLASGGADTQYF. The CDR3 nucleotides read TGTGCCAGCAGCTTAGCGTCCGGGGGGGCAGATACGCAGTATTTT.

The sample holds one count of this clone. The chain links TRBV29-1 to TRBJ2-3, with D maybe TRBD1 (6 bases). This CDR3 contains 14 residues. Germline V lookup: CDR1 SQVTM, CDR2 ANQGSEA. Trimming cost V 2 bases and J 0 bases, with 9 bases left between them. The CDR3: CSVETDRSTDTQYF. For the CDR3, the DNA is TGCAGCGTTGAAACGGACAGAAGCACAGATACGCAGTATTTT.

The genes are TRBV6-1 and TRBJ1-4; weak D call: TRBD1 (5 bases). CDR1 is MNHNS and CDR2 is SASEGT in the germline V gene. This CDR3 has 15 residues. Trimming stripped 5 bases from V and 4 bases from J, with 14 bases between. Here the CDR3 DNA reads TGTGCCAGCAGTCTAGCCGGGACCGGTAATGAAAAACTGTTTTTT. Its translation: CASSLAGTGNEKLFF.

V is TRBV19 and J is TRBJ2-1; D not certain. Germline V gene lookup returns CDR1 LNHDA and CDR2 SQIVND (reference sequence). The CDR3 contains 13 residues. Trimming took off 5 bases at V and 8 bases at J, with 13 bases between the two ends. CDR3 amino acids: CASSPAPGDEQFF. As DNA, the CDR3 is TGTGCCAGTAGTCCGGCTCCTGGGGATGAGCAGTTCTTC.

The J gene is TRBJ1-2, the V gene TRBV6-5; tentative D call: TRBD1 (6 bases). V lost 6 bases, J lost 0 bases, and 14 bases lay in between. The CDR3 has 15 residues. From germline, CDR1 is MNHEY and CDR2 SVGAGI. The chain's CDR3 is CASRIQGRANYGYTF. The DNA of the CDR3 is TGTGCCAGCAGAATACAGGGTCGGGCTAACTATGGCTACACCTTC.

V gene TRBV6-4 combines with J gene TRBJ2-2, with TRBD1 identical over 8 bases. The CDR3 has 15 amino acids. Trimming took 6 bases from V and 5 from J; bases not matched to a gene: 8. The germline CDR1 and CDR2 sequences are MRHNA and SNTAGT. The CDR3 is CASSADRAGTGELFF. As DNA, the CDR3 is TGTGCCAGCAGCGCGGACAGGGCAGGGACCGGGGAGCTGTTTTTT.

The V gene is TRBV30, the J gene TRBJ1-4, with D tentatively TRBD1 (6 bases). V dropped 1 base and J dropped 5 bases, with 11 bases sitting between them. The CDR3 loop spans 14 amino acids. Germline V gene sequence: CDR1 GTSNPN, CDR2 SVGIG (reference sequence). For the CDR3, the DNA is TGTGCCTGGAGTGGGGACATTAGGAATGAAAAACTGTTTTTT. This gives the protein CAWSGDIRNEKLFF.

The J gene is TRBJ2-1, the V gene TRBV4-1; 8 positions agree with TRBD2. Germline values: CDR1 MGHRA, CDR2 YSYEKL. V shed 2 bases and J 8 bases; nucleotides not matched to a gene: 11. The CDR3 contains 16 residues. CDR3 coding DNA: TGCGCCAGCAGCCAACCTTTGCGGGGGGTCGGGGATGAGCAGTTCTTC. This sequence encodes CASSQPLRGVGDEQFF.

This clone was seen once. The CDR3 DNA reads as TGTGCCAGCAGCTTCGCGGGACTAGGAGGGGAAGAAAAACTGTTTTTT. Amino acid sequence: CASSFAGLGGEEKLFF. The V gene is TRBV7-9, the J gene TRBJ1-4; possible D gene TRBD1, 5 bases. The CDR3 contains 16 residues. V lost 3 bases and J lost 8, with 19 bases in between. Germline CDR1 and CDR2: SEHNR and FQNEAQ (reference sequence).

This sequence joins TRBV20-1 and TRBJ1-1, with D uncertain. V lost 3 bases to trimming and J lost 2 bases, with 4 bases between them. This CDR3 spans 11 amino acids. Germline-derived CDR1 and CDR2 are DFQATT and SNEGSKA (reference sequence). The CDR3 reads CSARPNTEAFF. Written as DNA, the CDR3 is TGCAGTGCTAGGCCTAACACTGAAGCTTTCTTT.

This chain joins TRBV5-6 and TRBJ1-3; D is unresolved. The CDR3 consists of 15 residues. V was clipped by 1 base and J by 0 bases, with 8 bases between them. Germline CDR1 is SGHDT and CDR2 is YYEEEE. The CDR3 region is CASSLKLYSGNTIYF. The DNA for the CDR3 is TGTGCCAGCAGCTTGAAATTGTACTCTGGAAACACCATATATTTT.

The chain couples TRBV7-8 to TRBJ2-7; 9 positions agree with TRBD1. CDR1 is SGHVS, CDR2 FQNEAQ, per germline. This CDR3 spans 18 amino acids. Trimming cost V 5 bases and J 4 bases; bases outside gene matches: 18. CDR3 in amino acids: CASSRDNRGTGFIYEQYF. CDR3 in DNA: TGTGCCAGCAGCCGGGATAACCGTGGGACAGGGTTCATATACGAGCAGTACTTC.

The chain combines TRBV6-5 with TRBJ2-3; D is unresolved. Per the germline V gene, CDR1 is MNHEY and CDR2 is SVGAGI. V was shortened by 0 bases and J by 5 bases, with 9 bases between the two germline ends. The CDR3 sequence is 14 residues long. CDR3 region: CASSYSIRRDTQYF. In DNA form, the CDR3 reads TGTGCCAGCAGTTACTCGATCCGGCGAGATACGCAGTATTTT.

This chain uses TRBV5-4 with TRBJ2-1, with 10 nucleotides matching TRBD1. Germline V gene lookup returns CDR1 SGHNT and CDR2 YYREEE (reference sequence). The CDR3 totals 15 residues. The trim removed 4 bases at V and 6 bases at J, leaving 7 bases unmatched. This CDR3 is CASSGGTGVGNEQFF. The CDR3 DNA reads TGTGCCAGCAGCGGCGGGACAGGGGTAGGCAATGAGCAGTTCTTC. Looking up the rest from reference TRBV5-4 and TRBJ2-1 gives the full variable domain: ETGVTQSPTHLIKTRGQQVTLRCSSQSGHNTVSWYQQALGQGPQFIFQYYREEENGRGNFPPRFSGLQFPNYSSELNVNALELDDSALYLCASSGGTGVGNEQFFGPGTRLTVL.

This chain joins TRBV9 and TRBJ1-1; possibly TRBD1 for D (6 bases). The V gene's germline CDR1 is SGDLS and CDR2 YYNGEE. V shed 4 bases and J shed 5 bases, with 15 bases lying between them. There are 14 residues in the CDR3. CDR3 region: CASSFRQDQTEAFF. Here the CDR3 DNA reads TGTGCCAGCAGCTTTCGACAGGATCAAACTGAAGCTTTCTTT.

The J gene is TRBJ1-4, the V gene TRBV7-9, with 8 positions matching TRBD1. J gave up 5 bases and V 5 bases, and 4 bases lay outside the gene matches. The CDR3 length is 14 residues. Germline CDR1 reads SEHNR; CDR2 reads FQNEAQ (reference sequence). This CDR3 reads CASSPGQENEKLFF. The CDR3 nucleotides are TGTGCCAGCAGCCCGGGACAGGAGAATGAAAAACTGTTTTTT.

The chain has TRBV4-2 and TRBJ1-2; possibly TRBD1 for D (6 bases). This CDR3 has 18 residues. From germline, CDR1 is LGHNA and CDR2 YNFKEQ. V lost 4 bases and J lost 5, with 26 bases in between. For the CDR3, the DNA is TGTGCCAGCAGCCGAGAGCCGGCAGGGGTGGTGGAGAGATATGGCTACACCTTC. Translated: CASSREPAGVVERYGYTF.

This chain uses TRBV30 with TRBJ1-1; D is uncertain. CDR1 GTSNPN and CDR2 SVGIG come from the germline V gene (reference sequence). The CDR3 is 15 amino acids. The V gene lost 2 bases and the J gene lost 5 bases, with 18 bases spanning the gap. DNA of the CDR3: TGTGCCTGGAGTTCTCTATTTAACCTTGGTACTGAAGCTTTCTTT. Translated, it gives CAWSSLFNLGTEAFF.

This clone was picked up one time. V is TRBV27 and J is TRBJ1-5, with 9 nucleotides matching TRBD1. Germline V gene sequence: CDR1 MNHEY, CDR2 SMNVEV (reference sequence). The CDR3 runs 15 residues. V shed 4 bases, J shed 7 bases, and the junction held 8 bases outside the gene matches. Written as DNA, the CDR3 is TGTGCCAGCAGTTCCCGGGACAGGGTTGGGCAGCCCCAGCATTTT. Its translation: CASSSRDRVGQPQHF.

V gene TRBV13 combines with J gene TRBJ2-5; weak D call: TRBD2 (5 bases). Deletions cut 3 bases from V and 5 bases from J, with 13 bases between. The V gene's germline CDR1 is PRHDT and CDR2 FYEKMQ (reference sequence). The CDR3 covers 14 residues. CDR3 region: CASSLGEGQETQYF. The CDR3 DNA reads TGTGCCAGCAGCTTGGGTGAGGGTCAGGAGACCCAGTACTTC.